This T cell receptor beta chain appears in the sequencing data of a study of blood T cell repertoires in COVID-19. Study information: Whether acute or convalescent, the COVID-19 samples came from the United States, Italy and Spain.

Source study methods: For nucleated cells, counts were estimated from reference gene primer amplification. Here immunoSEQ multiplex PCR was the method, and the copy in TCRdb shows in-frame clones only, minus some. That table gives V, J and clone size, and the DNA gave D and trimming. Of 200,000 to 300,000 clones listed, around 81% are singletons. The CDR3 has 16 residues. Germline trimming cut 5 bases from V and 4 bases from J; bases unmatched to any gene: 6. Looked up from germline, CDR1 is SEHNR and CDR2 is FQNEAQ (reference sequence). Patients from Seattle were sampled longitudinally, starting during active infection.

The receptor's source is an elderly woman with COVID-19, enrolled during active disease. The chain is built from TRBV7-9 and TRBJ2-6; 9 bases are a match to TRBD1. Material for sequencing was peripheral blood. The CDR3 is CASSTQGATGANVLTF. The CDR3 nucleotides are TGTGCCAGCAGCACACAGGGGGCTACCGGGGCCAACGTCCTGACTTTC.